What follows describes a single T cell receptor (beta chain). It has no known antigen specificity. Nothing much larger sits one base from this clone, and base qualities are not available. The CDR3 runs 15 amino acids, cysteine and phenylalanine included. Left in the record is the CDR3 DNA by itself, 45 bases read in frame from the first base. Looking up the germline V gene (reference sequence) yields CDR1 MNHEY and CDR2 SMNVEV. V loses 5 bases, J loses 6 bases, and the germline ends lie 19 bases apart. The library was prepared using the immunoSEQ multiplex PCR assay. RNA was extracted from all samples and reverse transcribed into cDNA, which served as template for TCR sequencing. SuperScript III was used to make first-strand cDNA, primed with a 2:1 mix of oligo-dT and random hexamers. Amplification bias was assessed with a synthetic immune receptor repertoire, and residual bias was removed computationally. The source study handled its data this way. Raw reads were preprocessed to remove errors, and CDR3 was defined by IMGT conventions from the conserved cysteine to phenylalanine. Clonality was computed by normalizing Shannon entropy by log2 of the number of productive unique TCRs and subtracting the result from 1. Scalp TCRbeta sequences were cross-referenced with sorted blood CD4 and CD8 repertoires so that the CD4 or CD8 identity of scalp clones could be inferred. As stored in TCRdb, this immuneACCESS dataset retains in-frame rearrangements with V and J assigned. A fraction of the clones does not appear; measured against another copy, unresolved V genes explain less than half of the discrepancy, and the remainder lacks a known reason. V and J calls and clone size come straight from that table; D and trimming were deduced from the DNA. The sample includes a few hundred thousand clones, with 45% to 70% observed a single time. Approximately 4.9% of the sample belongs to the ten largest clones.

The data were taken from a study of CD8+ T cells in alopecia areata (dated by TCRdb to 2016 to 2019). For context, the study as a whole: High-throughput TCRbeta sequencing was used to examine T cell clonal expansion in alopecia areata in both the C3H/HeJ mouse model and human patients. Human TCRbeta sequencing covered scalp tissue and sorted CD4+ and CD8+ peripheral blood T cells from patchy and totalis/universalis alopecia areata patients and healthy controls. Scalp clonality was compared among normal scalp (n=4), patchy alopecia areata scalp (n=8), and alopecia totalis/universalis scalp (n=8). The RNA source kit depended on sample type: the PAXgene miRNA kit for fixed scalp, the miRNeasy kit for PBMCs, and the RNeasy kit for mouse skin. TCRbeta CDR3 regions were amplified by immunoSEQ multiplex PCR using 35 Vbeta forward and 13 Jbeta reverse primers. Beyond this particular receptor, the publication reports: Scalp TCR repertoire analysis is complicated because resident alphabeta T cells in normal human skin are also sequenced, whereas mouse skin is dominated by gammadelta T cells. Compared with normal scalp, lesional scalp, particularly in alopecia totalis/universalis, had higher clonality and more expanded CD8+ clones, which suggests antigenic drive. Compared with mice, TCR sequences shared between patients were less clear, possibly partly because of HLA diversity across the patient population.

PBMCs were separated by density centrifugation and stained for CD3, CD4 and CD8, after which CD4+ and CD8+ T cells were sorted on a FACSAria. Unaffected controls provided scalp biopsies and blood samples. The rearranged segments are TRBV27 and TRBJ1-2; a tentative D call is TRBD1 (6 bases match). This TCR came from a human donor in good health. The sample comprised CD8+ T cells sorted from blood. CDR3 reads: CASSTHRARYDGYTF. The DNA sequence is given as TGTGCCAGCAGTACTCACAGGGCTCGGTATGATGGCTACACCTTC.